This T cell receptor beta chain originates from a study of post-analysis software for immune sequencing data. The study, taken as a whole, reports: Patients carried a handful of TRBV segments more frequently than controls did, and TRBV5-6, TRBV5-1 and TRBV20-1 were among them. Comparison with controls showed significantly lower normalized Chao1 diversity in multiple sclerosis patients. Samples sharing a preparation batch grouped tightly together when assessed by F measure.

The CDR3 extends over 14 amino acids. CDR1 is SGDLS and CDR2 is YYNGEE in the germline V gene. Prepared TCR beta cDNA libraries contained unique molecular identifiers. TCRdb re-called the PCR reads with MiXCR, one entry per CDR3 protein. Here the sample spans roughly 800,000 distinct CDR3 sequences, 40% to 55% being singletons. The sample holds one count of this clonotype. Antigen: not known. At one end, the junction sequence differs from germline, possibly due to a read error. The chain is built from TRBV9 and TRBJ2-1; no clear D. This clonotype was sampled from a girl under 18 with multiple sclerosis. What was sequenced was blood. The CDR3 loop reads CVSTEFDSYNEQFF. CDR3 nucleotides: TGTGTCAGCACCGAGTTCGACTCCTACAATGAGCAGTTCTTC.